This T cell receptor beta chain was recorded in a study of blood T cell repertoires in COVID-19. At the level of the study: Researchers got acute and convalescent COVID-19 samples from the United States, Italy and Spain. The analysed material was cDNA or gDNA that came from T cells, B-cell-depleted T cells, or PBMCs.

Per the authors' pipeline: It was from reference gene primer amplification that nucleated cell counts were estimated. The method was immunoSEQ multiplex PCR; TCRdb's version includes in-frame clones alone and lacks a portion of them. The V and J calls and clone size were taken over from that table, and D and trimming were inferred from the DNA. Of 250,000 to 300,000 clones in the sample, nearly 90% were seen once. The V and J ends lost 5 bases and 2 bases, in that order; junction bases with no gene match: 15. The germline V gene encodes CDR1 SEHNR and CDR2 FQNEAQ (reference sequence). The length of the CDR3 is 17 residues. Those enrolled in Seattle joined during active infection and were followed longitudinally afterward.

The chain is built from TRBV7-9 and TRBJ2-7, with TRBD1 identical over 7 bases. The TCR sequence derives from a woman aged 55 to 70 with COVID-19, enrolled during active disease. Sequenced sample: peripheral blood. The CDR3 sequence is CASSPETGTDDAYEQYF. The CDR3 region has the DNA TGTGCCAGCAGCCCCGAAACCGGGACAGATGACGCCTACGAGCAGTACTTC.